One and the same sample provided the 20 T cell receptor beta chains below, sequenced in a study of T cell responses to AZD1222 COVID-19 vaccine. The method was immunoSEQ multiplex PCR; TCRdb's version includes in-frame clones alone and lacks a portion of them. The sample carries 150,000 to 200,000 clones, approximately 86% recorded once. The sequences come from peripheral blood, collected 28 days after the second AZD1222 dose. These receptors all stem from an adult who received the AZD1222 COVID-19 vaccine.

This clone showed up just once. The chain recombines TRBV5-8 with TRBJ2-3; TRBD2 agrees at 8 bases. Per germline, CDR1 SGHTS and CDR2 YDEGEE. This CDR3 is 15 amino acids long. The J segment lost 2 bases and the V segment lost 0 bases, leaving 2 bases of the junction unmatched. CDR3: CASSLASGSTDTQYF. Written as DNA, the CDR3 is TGTGCCAGCAGCTTGGCTAGCGGGTCCACAGATACGCAGTATTTT.

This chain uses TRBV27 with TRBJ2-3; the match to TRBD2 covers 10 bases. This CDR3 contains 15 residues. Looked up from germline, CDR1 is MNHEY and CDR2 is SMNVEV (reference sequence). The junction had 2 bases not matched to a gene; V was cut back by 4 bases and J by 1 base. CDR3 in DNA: TGTGCCAGCAGTTATACTAGCGGGGGCACAGATACGCAGTATTTT. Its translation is CASSYTSGGTDTQYF.

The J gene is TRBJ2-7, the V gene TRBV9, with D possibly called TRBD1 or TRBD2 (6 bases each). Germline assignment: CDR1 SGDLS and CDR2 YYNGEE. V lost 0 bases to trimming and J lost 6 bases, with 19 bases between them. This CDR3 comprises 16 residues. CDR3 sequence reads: CASSVAPQGTPLEQYF. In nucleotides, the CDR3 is TGTGCCAGCAGCGTAGCCCCCCAGGGGACTCCGCTCGAGCAGTACTTC.

This CDR3 reads CASSKTGVGVTEAFF. CDR3 in DNA: TGTGCCAGCAGTAAGACAGGGGTGGGAGTCACTGAAGCTTTCTTT. The chain carries TRBV6-5 and TRBJ1-1, with 8 bases lining up with TRBD1. Germline V gives CDR1 MNHEY, CDR2 SVGAGI. The CDR3 has 15 residues. Trimming took 5 bases from V and 4 from J; bases not matched to a gene: 9.

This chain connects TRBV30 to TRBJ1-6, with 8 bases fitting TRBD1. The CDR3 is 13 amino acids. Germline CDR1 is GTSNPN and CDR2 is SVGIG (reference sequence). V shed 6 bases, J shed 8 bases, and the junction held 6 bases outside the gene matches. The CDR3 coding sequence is TGTGCCTGCCAGGGGGCCTTAGATTCACCCCTCCACTTT. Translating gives CACQGALDSPLHF.

The CDR3 loop reads CASSSTRPYEQYF. The CDR3 region has the DNA TGTGCCAGCAGCTCGACACGGCCCTACGAGCAGTACTTC. This chain connects TRBV7-8 to TRBJ2-7; D gene uncertain. This CDR3 comprises 13 residues. Germline V gene sequence: CDR1 SGHVS, CDR2 FQNEAQ. Trimming took 4 bases from V and 2 from J, leaving 9 bases between them.

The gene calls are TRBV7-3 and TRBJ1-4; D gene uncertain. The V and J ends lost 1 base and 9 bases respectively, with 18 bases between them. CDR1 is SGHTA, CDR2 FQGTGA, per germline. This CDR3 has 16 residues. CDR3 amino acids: CASSLSPHNGWKKLFF. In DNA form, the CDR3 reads TGTGCCAGCAGCTTAAGCCCCCACAACGGGTGGAAAAAACTGTTTTTT.

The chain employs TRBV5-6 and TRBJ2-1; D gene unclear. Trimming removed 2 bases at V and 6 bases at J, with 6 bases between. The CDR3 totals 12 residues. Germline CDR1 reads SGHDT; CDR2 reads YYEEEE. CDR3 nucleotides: TGTGCCAGCAGCTTCACGGTCAATGAGCAGTTCTTC. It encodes CASSFTVNEQFF. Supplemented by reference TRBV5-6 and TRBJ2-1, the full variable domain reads DAGVTQSPTHLIKTRGQQVTLRCSPKSGHDTVSWYQQALGQGPQFIFQYYEEEERQRGNFPDRFSGHQFPNYSSELNVNALLLGDSALYLCASSFTVNEQFFGPGTRLTVL.

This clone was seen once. Here the CDR3 reads CATSDLKRGVEDTQYF. For the CDR3, the DNA is TGTGCCACCAGTGATTTGAAGCGGGGGGTTGAAGATACGCAGTATTTT. The chain has TRBV24-1 and TRBJ2-3; 9 bases fit TRBD2. The CDR3 spans 16 residues. Germline loops: CDR1 KGHDR, CDR2 SFDVKD. With 0 bases clipped from V and 5 bases from J, the junction kept 5 bases outside the gene matches.

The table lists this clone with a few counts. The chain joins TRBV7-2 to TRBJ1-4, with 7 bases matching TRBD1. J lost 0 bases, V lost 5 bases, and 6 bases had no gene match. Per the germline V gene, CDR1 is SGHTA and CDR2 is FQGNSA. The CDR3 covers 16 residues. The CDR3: CASSPGGAATNEKLFF. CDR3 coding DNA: TGTGCCAGCAGCCCAGGGGGAGCTGCAACTAATGAAAAACTGTTTTTT. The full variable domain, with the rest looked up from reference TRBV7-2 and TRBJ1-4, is GAGVSQSPSNKVTEKGKDVELRCDPISGHTALYWYRQSLGQGLEFLIYFQGNSAPDKSGLPSDRFSAERTGGSVSTLTIQRTQQEDSAVYLCASSPGGAATNEKLFFGSGTQLSVL.

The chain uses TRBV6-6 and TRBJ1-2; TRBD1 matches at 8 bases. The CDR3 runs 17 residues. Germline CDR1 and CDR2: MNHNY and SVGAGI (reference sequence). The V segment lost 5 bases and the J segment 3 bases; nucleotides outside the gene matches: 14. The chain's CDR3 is CASSPRRTGYLDYGYTF. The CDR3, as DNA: TGTGCCAGCAGTCCTAGGCGGACAGGGTATCTCGACTATGGCTACACCTTC.

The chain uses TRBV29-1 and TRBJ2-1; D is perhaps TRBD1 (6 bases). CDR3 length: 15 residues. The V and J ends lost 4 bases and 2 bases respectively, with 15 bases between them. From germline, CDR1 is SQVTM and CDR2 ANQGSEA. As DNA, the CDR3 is TGCAGCGTTGCTCAGGGGTCTACTGCCTACAATGAGCAGTTCTTC. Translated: CSVAQGSTAYNEQFF.

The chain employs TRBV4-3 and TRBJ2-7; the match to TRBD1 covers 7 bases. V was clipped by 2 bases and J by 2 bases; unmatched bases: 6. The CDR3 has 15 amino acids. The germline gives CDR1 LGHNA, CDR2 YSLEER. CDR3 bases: TGCGCCAGCAGCCAACAACAGGGGAGTCCCTACGAGCAGTACTTC. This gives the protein CASSQQQGSPYEQYF.

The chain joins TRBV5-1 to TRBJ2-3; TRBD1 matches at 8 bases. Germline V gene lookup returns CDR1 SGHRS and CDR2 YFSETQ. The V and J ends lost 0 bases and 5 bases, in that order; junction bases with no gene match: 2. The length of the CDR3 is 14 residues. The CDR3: CASSLGTGGDTQYF. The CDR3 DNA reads TGCGCCAGCAGCTTGGGAACAGGGGGAGATACGCAGTATTTT.

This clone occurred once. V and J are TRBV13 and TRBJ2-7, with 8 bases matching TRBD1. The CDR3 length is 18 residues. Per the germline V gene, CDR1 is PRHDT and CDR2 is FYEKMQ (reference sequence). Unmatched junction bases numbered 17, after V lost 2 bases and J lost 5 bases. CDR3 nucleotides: TGTGCCAGCAGCTTAAAGGGTCGGGCAATACAGGGGGACGACGAGCAGTACTTC. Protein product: CASSLKGRAIQGDDEQYF.

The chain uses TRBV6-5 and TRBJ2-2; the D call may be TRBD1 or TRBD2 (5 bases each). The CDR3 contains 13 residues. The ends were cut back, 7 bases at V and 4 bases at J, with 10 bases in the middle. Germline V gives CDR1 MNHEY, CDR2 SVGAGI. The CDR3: CASKRGTTGELFF. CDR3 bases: TGTGCCAGCAAGAGGGGTACCACCGGGGAGCTGTTTTTT.

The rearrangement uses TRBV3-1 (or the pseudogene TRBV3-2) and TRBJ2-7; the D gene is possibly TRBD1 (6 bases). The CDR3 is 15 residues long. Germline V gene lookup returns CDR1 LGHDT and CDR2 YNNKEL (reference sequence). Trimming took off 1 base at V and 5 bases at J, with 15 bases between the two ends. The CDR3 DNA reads TGTGCCAGCAGCCAAGTTACCGGGACACCTGACGAGCAGTACTTC. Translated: CASSQVTGTPDEQYF.

Here the CDR3 DNA reads TGTGCCAGCAGTGAAGTGGGGACTACCTTATACGAGCAGTACTTC. It is translated as CASSEVGTTLYEQYF. The chain links TRBV6-1 to TRBJ2-7; 7 positions match TRBD2. CDR3 length equals 15 residues. Germline CDR1 MNHNS, CDR2 SASEGT. After removal of 1 base from V and 4 bases from J, the junction contained 7 bases not matched to a gene.

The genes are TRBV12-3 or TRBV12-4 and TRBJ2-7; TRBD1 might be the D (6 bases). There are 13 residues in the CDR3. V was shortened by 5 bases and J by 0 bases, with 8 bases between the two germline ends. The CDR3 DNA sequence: TGTGCCAGCAGTAGGACAGTCTCCTACGAGCAGTACTTC. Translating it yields CASSRTVSYEQYF.

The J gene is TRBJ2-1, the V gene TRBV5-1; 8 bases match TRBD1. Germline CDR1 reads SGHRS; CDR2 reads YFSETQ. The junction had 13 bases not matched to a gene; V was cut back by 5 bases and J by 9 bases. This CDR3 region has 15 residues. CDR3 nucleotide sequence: TGCGCCAGCAGTTATAACGGGGACAGGAGAAGTGAGCAGTTCTTC. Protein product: CASSYNGDRRSEQFF.